The clone carrying this T cell receptor beta chain was picked up many times. This record comes from a study of low-dose radiotherapy and immunotherapy resistance in tumors. Time point defined: after trial treatment. Treatment noted: LDRT plus nivolumab, ipilimumab, low-dose cyclophosphamide and aspirin (RACIN trial). First-strand cDNA used TRAV- and TRBV-specific primers, covering alpha and beta chains. TCRs underwent around 20 PCR cycles of amplification with a constant-region primer and V-primer adapter. TCRdb re-called the reads through MiXCR, storing one row per CDR3 protein. The sample consists of approximately 46,000 distinct CDR3 sequences, 25% of them appearing once. Sequencing was performed on PBMCs, taken after low-dose radiotherapy plus immunotherapy. The sequence came from a male donor with prostate cancer.

CDR3 sequence (DNA): TGTGCCAGCAGTTACTCAGATTGGGGCAATGAGCAGTTCTTC. Encoded protein: CASSYSDWGNEQFF. V gene TRBV6-1 combines with J gene TRBJ2-1; no definite D call. The germline V and J ends were trimmed by 5 bases and 6 bases, with 14 bases remaining between them. CDR3 length equals 14 residues. Looked up from germline, CDR1 is MNHNS and CDR2 is SASEGT.